This TCR beta chain derives from a study of T cells in Graves' hyperthyroidism and ophthalmopathy. General study findings and limits: Most expanded thyroid clonotypes above 0.001 also appeared in blood.

It was RNA transcripts that yielded the amplified TCR beta CDR3 regions. The HTBI set primed first-round TCR CDR3 RT-PCR. TCRdb analysed the multiplex PCR reads with MiXCR anew, one entry per CDR3 protein. Among around 540,000 distinct CDR3 sequences listed, roughly 46% were seen once. There are 14 residues in the CDR3. Trimming shortened V by 5 bases and J by 4 bases, and 15 bases separated the two germline ends. Germline CDR1 reads SEHNR; CDR2 reads FQNEAQ (reference sequence). As for this clonotype: Its cognate antigen is unknown.

A lack of ophthalmopathy progression within 18 months defined stable Graves' hyperthyroidism. Exclusion of a patient resulted from uncontrolled infection, other autoimmune disease, pregnancy or lactation. The rearrangement joins TRBV7-9 to TRBJ2-7; possibly TRBD2 for D (5 bases). This TCR derives from a woman under 30 with Graves' hyperthyroidism. Sequenced: peripheral blood or thyroid tissue (not recorded which). CDR3 protein: CASSPLAPTYEQYF. The CDR3 nucleotides read TGTGCCAGCAGCCCCTTAGCGCCGACTTACGAGCAGTACTTC.